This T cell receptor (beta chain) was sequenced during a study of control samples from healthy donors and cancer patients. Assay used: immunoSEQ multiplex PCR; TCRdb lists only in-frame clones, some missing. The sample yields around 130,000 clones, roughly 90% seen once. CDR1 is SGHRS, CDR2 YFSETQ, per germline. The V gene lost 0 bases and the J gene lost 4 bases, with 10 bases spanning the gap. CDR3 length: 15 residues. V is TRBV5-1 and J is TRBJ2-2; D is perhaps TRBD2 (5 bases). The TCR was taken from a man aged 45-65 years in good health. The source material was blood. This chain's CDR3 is CASSLVGRVTGELFF. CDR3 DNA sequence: TGCGCCAGCAGCTTGGTCGGGCGGGTCACCGGGGAGCTGTTTTTT.